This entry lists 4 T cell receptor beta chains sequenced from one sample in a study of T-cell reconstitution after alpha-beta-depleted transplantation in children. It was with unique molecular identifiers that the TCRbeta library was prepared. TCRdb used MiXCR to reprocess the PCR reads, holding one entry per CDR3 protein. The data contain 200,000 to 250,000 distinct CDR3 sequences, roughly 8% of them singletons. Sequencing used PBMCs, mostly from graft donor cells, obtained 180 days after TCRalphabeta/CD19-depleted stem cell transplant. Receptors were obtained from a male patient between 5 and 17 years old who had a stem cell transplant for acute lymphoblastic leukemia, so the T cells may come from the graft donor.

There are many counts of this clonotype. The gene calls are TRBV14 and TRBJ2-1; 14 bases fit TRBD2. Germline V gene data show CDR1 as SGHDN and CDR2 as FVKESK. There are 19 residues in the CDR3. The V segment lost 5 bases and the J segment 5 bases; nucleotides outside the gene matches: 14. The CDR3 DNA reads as TGTGCCAGCAGCACGCGACGACTAGCGGGAGGGAAGAAAGACAATGAGCAGTTCTTC. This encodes CASSTRRLAGGKKDNEQFF.

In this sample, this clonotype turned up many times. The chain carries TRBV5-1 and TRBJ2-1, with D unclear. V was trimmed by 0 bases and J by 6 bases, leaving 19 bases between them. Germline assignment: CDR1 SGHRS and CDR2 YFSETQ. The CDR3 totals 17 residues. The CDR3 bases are TGCGCCAGCAGCTTGGCCATAGTATCGGTAGGGTTCAATGAGCAGTTCTTC. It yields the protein CASSLAIVSVGFNEQFF.

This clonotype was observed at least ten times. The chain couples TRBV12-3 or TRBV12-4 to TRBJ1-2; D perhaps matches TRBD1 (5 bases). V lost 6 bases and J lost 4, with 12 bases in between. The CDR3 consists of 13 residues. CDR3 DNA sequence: TGTGCCAGCAGCGGGGCCTGGAGCTATGGCTACACCTTC. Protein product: CASSGAWSYGYTF.

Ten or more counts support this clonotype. Written as DNA, the CDR3 is TGTGCCAGCAGTTGGGAACCCGGGCGTTCTGGGGCCAACGTCCTGACTTTC. Translated, it gives CASSWEPGRSGANVLTF. V usage is TRBV6-2 or TRBV6-3 and J usage is TRBJ2-6; D is ambiguous. With 4 bases removed from V and 1 base from J, the gap between germline ends came to 14 bases. The germline gives CDR1 MNHEY, CDR2 SVGEGT. The CDR3 totals 17 residues.